Shown below are 14 T cell receptor beta chains from a single sample sequenced in a study of blood T cell repertoires in COVID-19. TCRdb's table, derived via immunoSEQ multiplex PCR, lists solely in-frame clones and lacks some. This table holds more than 35,000 clones, approximately 79% found once. Sequencing was carried out using peripheral blood. The receptors here all came from an older man with acute or convalescent COVID-19.

The chain combines TRBV9 with TRBJ1-4; D gene unclear. V was clipped by 2 bases and J by 10 bases, with 12 bases between them. CDR3 length equals 13 residues. Germline loops: CDR1 SGDLS, CDR2 YYNGEE. The CDR3 nucleotides read TGTGCCAGCAGCGTCTCGTCGGGAGCAAAACTGTTTTTT. Translation gives CASSVSSGAKLFF.

The chain recombines TRBV6-1 with TRBJ2-7, with unresolved D. Germline V gives CDR1 MNHNS, CDR2 SASEGT. Trimming took off 2 bases at V and 4 bases at J, with 3 bases between the two ends. The length of the CDR3 is 11 residues. Here the CDR3 reads CASSEHYEQYF. In DNA, the CDR3 is TGTGCCAGCAGTGAACATTACGAGCAGTACTTC.

This clone came up a few times. This rearrangement joins TRBV7-2 to TRBJ2-7; D might be TRBD2 (6 bases). Trimming took off 1 base at V and 5 bases at J, with 12 bases between the two ends. The germline V gene has CDR1 SGHTA and CDR2 FQGNSA. This CDR3 has 14 residues. The CDR3 region has the DNA TGTGCCAGCAGCTTAGGGGGGACTCGGCACGAGCAGTACTTC. Amino acids: CASSLGGTRHEQYF.

In DNA, the CDR3 is TGTGCCAGTAGTATGCGACAGGGGACTTACGAGCAGTACTTC. Translation: CASSMRQGTYEQYF. This chain joins TRBV19 and TRBJ2-7, with TRBD1 identical over 8 bases. The V gene's germline CDR1 is LNHDA and CDR2 SQIVND (reference sequence). V lost 3 bases, J lost 4 bases, and 5 bases stayed unmatched. The CDR3 totals 14 residues.

The rearrangement uses TRBV18 and TRBJ2-4, with D possibly TRBD2 on 5 matching bases. The CDR3 runs 17 residues. CDR1 and CDR2 from the germline V gene are KGHSH and LQKENI. Trimming shortened V by 4 bases and J by 0 bases, and 16 bases separated the two germline ends. The CDR3 DNA sequence: TGTGCCAGCTCACAGCGGCCGCGGACCCTAGCCAAAAACATTCAGTACTTC. Its translation is CASSQRPRTLAKNIQYF. Full variable domain (remainder filled in from reference TRBV18 and TRBJ2-4): NAGVMQNPRHLVRRRGQEARLRCSPMKGHSHVYWYRQLPEEGLKFMVYLQKENIIDESGMPKERFSAEFPKEGPSILRIQQVVRGDSAAYFCASSQRPRTLAKNIQYFGAGTRLSVL.

The chain combines TRBV5-1 with TRBJ2-7; 8 positions match TRBD2. This CDR3 spans 15 amino acids. CDR1 and CDR2 from the germline V gene are SGHRS and YFSETQ. Germline trimming cut 4 bases from V and 4 bases from J; bases unmatched to any gene: 10. The CDR3 nucleotides read TGCGCCAGCAGCCCCACGGGGGGGATCGGGTACGAGCAGTACTTC. Translation: CASSPTGGIGYEQYF.

The chain is built from TRBV2 and TRBJ2-7; D perhaps matches TRBD1 (6 bases). V lost 6 bases, J lost 0 bases, and 9 bases lay in between. Germline CDR1 and CDR2: SNHLY and FYNNEI. The CDR3 has 13 amino acids. Here the CDR3 DNA reads TGTGCCAGCAGGCCGGACAGCTCCTACGAGCAGTACTTC. As protein: CASRPDSSYEQYF.

The genes are TRBV7-9 and TRBJ2-2; D might be TRBD1 (5 bases). Trimming left V 1 base short and J 4 bases short, with 7 bases between. Germline lookup yields CDR1 SEHNR and CDR2 FQNEAQ (reference sequence). This CDR3 is 14 amino acids long. CDR3 protein: CASSLGQFTGELFF. The CDR3 nucleotides are TGTGCCAGCAGCTTAGGACAGTTCACCGGGGAGCTGTTTTTT.

The V gene is TRBV6-2 or TRBV6-3, the J gene TRBJ2-3; the D is unclear. The CDR3 runs to 14 residues. Deletions cut 0 bases from V and 5 bases from J, with 9 bases between. Germline V gene lookup returns CDR1 MNHEY and CDR2 SVGEGT. The CDR3: CASSYSQLRDTQYF. Here the CDR3 DNA reads TGTGCCAGCAGTTACTCCCAACTTAGAGATACGCAGTATTTT.

The chain couples TRBV28 to TRBJ1-3; D unresolved. V lost 7 bases, J lost 1 base, and 5 bases lay in between. The CDR3 contains 12 residues. Germline values: CDR1 MDHEN, CDR2 SYDVKM. CDR3 sequence (DNA): TGTGCCAGCACCAGTTCTGGAAACACCATATATTTT. Protein product: CASTSSGNTIYF. Full variable domain (rest looked up from reference TRBV28 and TRBJ1-3): DVKVTQSSRYLVKRTGEKVFLECVQDMDHENMFWYRQDPGLGLRLIYFSYDVKMKEKGDIPEGYSVSREKKERFSLILESASTNQTSMYLCASTSSGNTIYFGEGSWLTVV.

The chain joins TRBV19 to TRBJ1-2, with D possibly matching TRBD1 (6 bases). Trimming stripped 3 bases from V and 8 bases from J, with 13 bases between. This CDR3 is 13 amino acids long. Germline V gene lookup returns CDR1 LNHDA and CDR2 SQIVND (reference sequence). The CDR3 sequence: CASSMSTGSGYTF. The CDR3 DNA reads TGTGCCAGTAGTATGTCCACAGGGAGCGGCTACACCTTC.

V is TRBV27 and J is TRBJ1-5; D uncertain. Looked up from germline, CDR1 is MNHEY and CDR2 is SMNVEV (reference sequence). Trimming removed 1 base from V and 4 bases from J, with 5 bases in between. There are 13 residues in the CDR3. The CDR3 protein is CASSLYRNQPQHF. As DNA, the CDR3 is TGTGCCAGCAGTTTATACAGAAATCAGCCCCAGCATTTT.

The chain uses TRBV7-9 and TRBJ2-1, with 8 nucleotides matching TRBD1. V shed 7 bases, J shed 4 bases, and the junction held 9 bases outside the gene matches. Germline assignment: CDR1 SEHNR and CDR2 FQNEAQ (reference sequence). CDR3 length equals 15 residues. In nucleotides, the CDR3 is TGTGCCAGCAACCTGGGGACAGGATTGTACAATGAGCAGTTCTTC. It encodes CASNLGTGLYNEQFF.

In its sample, this clone was seen a few times. The V gene is TRBV19, the J gene TRBJ1-2; D is perhaps TRBD1 (6 bases). Trimming stripped 6 bases from V and 2 bases from J, with 16 bases between. CDR1 and CDR2 from the germline V gene are LNHDA and SQIVND (reference sequence). This CDR3 has 15 amino acids. The CDR3 loop reads CASRQSQGWNYGYTF. The CDR3 region has the DNA TGTGCCAGTAGGCAGTCACAGGGATGGAACTATGGCTACACCTTC.